One TCR beta chain is described in this entry. Its cognate antigen is unknown. With 4 bases removed from V and 4 bases from J, the gap between germline ends came to 11 bases. Per the germline V gene, CDR1 is SGHRS and CDR2 is YFSETQ. The length of the CDR3 is 13 residues. This entry is derived from a study of cytomegalovirus exposure and HLA in healthy donors. Regarding the study as a whole: Specific recognition of CMV antigens was confirmed in vitro for a few chains (all CMV-associated).

Use of 60 Vbeta and 13 Jbeta primers characterized the PCR. The repertoire was sequenced with immunoSEQ multiplex PCR; TCRdb's copy has only in-frame clones and lacks some. The table records approximately 85,000 clones, roughly 80% of them present only once. Sequenced sample: PBMCs. The chain employs TRBV5-1 and TRBJ1-1; D not resolved. The sequence derives from a man in his fifties in good health and CMV-seropositive. Here the CDR3 reads CASSGGGPTEAFF. The DNA for the CDR3 is TGCGCCAGCAGCGGCGGCGGCCCCACTGAAGCTTTCTTT.